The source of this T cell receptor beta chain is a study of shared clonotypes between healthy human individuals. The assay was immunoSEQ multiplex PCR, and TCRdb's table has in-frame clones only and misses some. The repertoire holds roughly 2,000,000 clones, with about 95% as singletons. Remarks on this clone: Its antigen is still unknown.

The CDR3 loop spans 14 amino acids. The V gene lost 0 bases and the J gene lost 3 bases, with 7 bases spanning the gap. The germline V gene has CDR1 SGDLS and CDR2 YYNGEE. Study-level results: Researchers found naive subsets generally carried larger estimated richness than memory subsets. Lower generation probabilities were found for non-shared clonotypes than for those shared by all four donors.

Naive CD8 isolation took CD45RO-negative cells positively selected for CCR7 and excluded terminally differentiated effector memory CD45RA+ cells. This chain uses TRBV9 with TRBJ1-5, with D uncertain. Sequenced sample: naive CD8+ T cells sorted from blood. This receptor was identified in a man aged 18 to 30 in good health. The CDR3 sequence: CASSVAADNQPQHF. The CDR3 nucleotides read TGTGCCAGCAGCGTAGCGGCGGACAATCAGCCCCAGCATTTT.